This record looks at one TCR beta chain sequence and its context. The antigen remains unidentified. Other DNA sequences from this sample encode an identical CDR3 as well. This entry belongs to a study of shared clonotypes between healthy human individuals. Study context: The cohort had a couple of women and three men, ages 18 to 49. A donor's plate count was three for CD4 naive and three for CD4 memory; CD8 naive had two and CD8 memory one. Study-level findings and limits: Memory subsets generally showed smaller estimated richness than naive subsets did. Investigators expected sequencing depth to affect clonotype sharing among donors.

Profiling relied on immunoSEQ multiplex PCR, and the TCRdb table lists in-frame clones only, not all of them. The table includes about 2 million clones, about 95% detected once. The CDR3 is 14 residues long. The germline V and J ends were trimmed by 5 bases and 2 bases, with 9 bases remaining between them. Germline V gene lookup returns CDR1 MNHEY and CDR2 SMNVEV (reference sequence). Selected positively for CCR7 and CD45RO-negative, naive CD8 cells excluded terminally differentiated effector memory CD45RA+ cells. Material: naive CD8+ T cells sorted from blood. The chain uses TRBV27 and TRBJ2-2, with D perhaps matching TRBD1 or TRBD2 (5 bases each). This TCR derives from a man between 18 and 35 years old in good health. As DNA, the CDR3 is TGTGCCAGCAGTCGGGACGGAAACACCGGGGAGCTGTTTTTT. Translation gives CASSRDGNTGELFF.